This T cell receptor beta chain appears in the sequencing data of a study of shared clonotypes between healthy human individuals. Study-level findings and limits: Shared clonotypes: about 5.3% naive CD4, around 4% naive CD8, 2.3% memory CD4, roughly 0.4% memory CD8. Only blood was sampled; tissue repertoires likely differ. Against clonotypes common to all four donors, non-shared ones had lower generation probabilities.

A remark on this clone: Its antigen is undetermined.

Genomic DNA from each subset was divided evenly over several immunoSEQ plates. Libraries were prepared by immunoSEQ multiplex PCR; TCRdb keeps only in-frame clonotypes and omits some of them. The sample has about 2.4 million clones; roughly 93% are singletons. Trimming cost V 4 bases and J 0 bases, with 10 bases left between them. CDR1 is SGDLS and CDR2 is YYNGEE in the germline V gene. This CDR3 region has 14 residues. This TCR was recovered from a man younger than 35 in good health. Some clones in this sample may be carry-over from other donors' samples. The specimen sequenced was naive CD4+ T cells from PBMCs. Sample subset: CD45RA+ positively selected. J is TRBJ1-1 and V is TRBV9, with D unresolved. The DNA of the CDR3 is TGTGCCAGCAGCCCCGTGAGAGTGAACACTGAAGCTTTCTTT. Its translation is CASSPVRVNTEAFF. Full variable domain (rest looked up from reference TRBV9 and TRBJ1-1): DSGVTQTPKHLITATGQRVTLRCSPRSGDLSVYWYQQSLDQGLQFLIQYYNGEERAKGNILERFSAQQFPDLHSELNLSSLELGDSALYFCASSPVRVNTEAFFGQGTRLTVV.